These T cell receptor beta chains were read from a single sample in a study of human T cells and chemical hapten exposure. TCRdb reanalysed the RACE reads using MiXCR and keeps one entry per CDR3 protein. This table has roughly 180,000 distinct CDR3 sequences, 20% to 25% appearing once. This specimen consisted of whole blood, obtained in connection with sensitization to the hapten diphenylcyclopropenone (DPC). These receptors originate from a woman in her 50s with alopecia areata. Some clones in this sample may be carry-over from other donors' samples. The CDR3 runs from the conserved cysteine through the conserved F or W. The order of the fields is clone size, V gene, J gene, D gene, CDR3 DNA, CDR3 protein. D genes are given only for firm matches. Size values are once, few and many counts, or a class for expanded clones, and some rows have none.

few	TRBV7-2	TRBJ2-1	.	TGTGCCAGCAGCTTACCCGTTATGTTGGGTGAGCAGTTCTTC	CASSLPVMLGEQFF
.	TRBV12-3/TRBV12-4	TRBJ2-7	.	TGTGCCAGCAGTGAAAGAGACGAGCAGTACTTC	CASSERDEQYF
few	TRBV12-3/TRBV12-4	TRBJ2-2	.	TGTGCCAGCAGTTTAACGGGAGCTAACACCGGGGAGCTGTTTTTT	CASSLTGANTGELFF
.	TRBV6-5	TRBJ2-5	.	TGTGCCAGCAGTTACTCGGCTAGCGTAGAGACCCAGTACTTC	CASSYSASVETQYF
.	TRBV12-3/TRBV12-4	TRBJ1-1	.	TGTGCCAGCAGCCTTGGACAGATTGAAGCTTTCTTT	CASSLGQIEAFF
once	TRBV5-6	TRBJ2-1	TRBD2	TGTGCCAGCAGCTGGCAGGGCCCGGGAGGCAATGAGCAGTTCTTC	CASSWQGPGGNEQFF
few	TRBV25-1	TRBJ2-2	.	TGTGCCAGCAGTGTGCGTCCCGGGGAGCTGTTTTTT	CASSVRPGELFF
.	TRBV7-8	TRBJ1-5	.	TGTGCCAGCAGCTTACCTAATCAGCCCCAGCATTTT	CASSLPNQPQHF
.	TRBV18	TRBJ1-1	TRBD1	TGTGCCAGCTCACGGGGACAGGGAGGAGGCACTGAAGCTTTCTTT	CASSRGQGGGTEAFF
.	TRBV18	TRBJ2-1	TRBD1	TGTGCCAGCTCACCGTCGCAGGGGGATCAGTTCTTC	CASSPSQGDQFF
.	TRBV12-3/TRBV12-4	TRBJ1-2	.	TGTGCCAGCAGTAGACGAGCCTATGGCTACACCTTC	CASSRRAYGYTF
.	TRBV15	TRBJ2-5	.	TGTGCCACCAGCAGAGGACTAGTGGGAGAAGGAGAGACCCAGTACTTC	CATSRGLVGEGETQYF
few	TRBV29-1	TRBJ2-7	TRBD2	TGCAGCGCCACCGGGACTAGCAGCTACGAGCAGTACTTC	CSATGTSSYEQYF
.	TRBV29-1	TRBJ2-1	TRBD2	TGCAGCGTTTTACTAGCGGGAGGATACAATGAGCAGTTCTTC	CSVLLAGGYNEQFF